This T cell receptor beta chain was documented in a study of T cell responses to AZD1222 COVID-19 vaccine. At the level of the study: Pooled together were second doses at about 4 or about 12 weeks. Whole-study results and caveats: Donors were largely white British and mainly female; clonal diversity was possibly underestimated. Nearly half of spike-specific TCRs reportedly target variant regions that are unmutated in the B.1.351 and B.1.1.7 variants.

Clones were read by immunoSEQ multiplex PCR, and TCRdb kept only the in-frame ones, dropping some. The sample shows tens of thousands of clones, about 92% of them seen only once. In germline, CDR1 is SGHRS, CDR2 YFSETQ. The CDR3 loop spans 16 amino acids. V dropped 2 bases and J dropped 1 base, with 15 bases sitting between them. As regards this clone: Its cognate antigen is unknown.

The sample in question was peripheral blood, obtained on day 0 of AZD1222 vaccination. The TCR originated in an adult in good health. The V call is TRBV5-1, the J call TRBJ2-5; maybe TRBD1 (7 bases). CDR3 protein: CASSFGGGLPQETQYF. In nucleotides, the CDR3 is TGCGCCAGCAGCTTTGGAGGGGGCCTGCCCCAAGAGACCCAGTACTTC.